This is a list of T cell receptor beta chains from one sample in a study of long-term antiretroviral therapy in people with HIV. Sequencing was performed with immunoSEQ multiplex PCR; in TCRdb, only in-frame clones are kept and a portion is missing. The sample lists around 34,000 clones; approximately 74% were seen once. The sample was unsorted PBMCs, taken 3 years after starting antiretroviral therapy. The receptors originated from a man in his fifties or sixties with HIV. CDR3s include the opening cysteine and the closing phenylalanine or tryptophan.

v_call cdr3_aa
TRBV27 CASNLRDPFPQPQHF
TRBV6-6 CASSYPPSGQSYEQYF
TRBV28 CASSPAHSGANVLTF
TRBV19 CASSAGEAYEQYF
TRBV5-1 CASSQGGGANVLTF
TRBV2 CASSQGTDTQYF
TRBV11-2 CASSLAPGSYEQYF
TRBV2 CASSDGAWGYTF
TRBV6-5 CASSGGQADAYGYTF
TRBV5-1 CASSFGTGDSPLHF
TRBV6-6 CASSYTTGDDSPLHF
TRBV10-2 CASSGRRGVYNEQFF
TRBV10-3 CAIRYNSGNTIYF
TRBV18 CASSPGTGAAGTQYF
TRBV28 CASSFPQGGQQAFF
TRBV7-9 CASSSTASGANVLTF
TRBV6-5 CASTGQGAGGEQYF
TRBV18 CASSHGVTGELFF
TRBV5-6 CASSLWTSGDTQYF
TRBV28 CASSTPSPSTDTQYF
TRBV27 CASSLYQGTRLAGGGNEQFF
TRBV5-1 CASGTGQGLYEQYF
TRBV15 CATSTRTGYTDTQYF
TRBV7-2 CASSLIQASDTQYF
TRBV4-2 CASSQDRASGGAGTQYF
TRBV2 CASSGGTGRDEQYF
TRBV12-2 CASRFRGGAGTDTQYF
TRBV6-6 CASTSRSAQETQYF
TRBV29-1 CSVQGGGNQPQHF
TRBV7-2 CASSPLGAGQETQYF
TRBV11-3 CASPLGGYEQYF
TRBV7-9 CASSSADRGSYEQYF